Detailed here is one T cell receptor (beta chain). Its target is not known. The method was immunoSEQ multiplex PCR; TCRdb's version includes in-frame clones alone and lacks a portion of them. The sample holds tens of thousands of clones, 95% to 96% seen once. CDR3 length equals 16 residues. Germline CDR1 SGDLS, CDR2 YYNGEE. Unmatched junction bases numbered 7, after V lost 4 bases and J lost 5 bases. This record comes from a study of cytomegalovirus exposure and HLA in healthy donors. Study outcomes and limitations: According to a subsequent analysis, TCR clusters identified in the first cohort showed a tendency to co-occur across the 100 to 150 validation repertoires. Cytomegalovirus-associated status was assigned to approximately 160 TCR beta chains.

Material for sequencing was PBMCs. The receptor's source is a woman between 18 and 30 years old in good health and CMV-seropositive. J is TRBJ2-5 and V is TRBV9; 14 nucleotides match TRBD2. CDR3 amino acids: CASSTGTSGSAETQYF. CDR3 nucleotide sequence: TGTGCCAGCAGCACCGGGACTAGCGGGAGTGCGGAGACCCAGTACTTC.